The source of this T cell receptor beta chain is a study of blood T cell repertoires in COVID-19. Original processing notes: Cell counts per sample came from amplifying reference gene primers. TCRdb keeps only in-frame clones here, not all; method: immunoSEQ multiplex PCR. The V and J calls and the clone size are those of that table, but D and trimming were determined from the DNA. The table shows under 450,000 clones, with about 87% occurring only once. All enrollees were roughly 18 to 89 years old and from 20 to 30 US areas. Clinical history reported by participants formed the basis on which cohorts were assigned. Donors of Cohort 3 who recovered were those that had two negative PCRs, clearance, or symptom resolution. This clone was detected once. The CDR3 is made up of 15 amino acids. V lost 5 bases and J 0 bases, leaving 11 bases between the germline ends. Germline V gene lookup returns CDR1 MDHEN and CDR2 SYDVKM.

The origin of this receptor is a young man who had recovered from COVID-19. The sequenced sample was PBMCs or T cells enriched from blood (not recorded which). The chain has TRBV28 and TRBJ1-3; no clear D. CDR3 nucleotides: TGTGCCAGCAGTCTCCCTAGCACCTCTGGAAACACCATATATTTT. This encodes CASSLPSTSGNTIYF.